The subject of this entry is one T cell receptor (beta chain). This clonotype was seen repeatedly, ten times or more. The antigen it binds to is not known. Per-base qualities were not stored, and no clone one base away is much larger. This sample stems from a study of T cells in Graves' hyperthyroidism and ophthalmopathy (dated by TCRdb to between 2019 and 2020). Regarding the research as a whole: Peripheral blood was collected at initial diagnosis, before any treatment. To identify TCR V-J signatures that set the groups apart, the researchers used a discovery cohort of 100 patients, made up of around 42 with Graves' ophthalmopathy and 57 with stable Graves' hyperthyroidism. Prospective prediction of ophthalmopathy was tested in an independent validation cohort of 18 to 20 hyperthyroidism patients and 17 patients who later progressed to ophthalmopathy. The 100 discovery patients were randomly split 7:3 into training and test sets. Thyroid tissue and blood T-cell repertoires from more than 5 Graves' hyperthyroidism patients were also compared in the study. Once sampling was done, hyperthyroidism patients were given methimazole at a starting dose of 30 mg daily, whereas ophthalmopathy patients were given high-dose intravenous methylprednisolone. The paper describes TCR Vbeta CDR3 sequencing of roughly 130 peripheral blood samples, made up of about 41 ophthalmopathy patients, roughly 72 hyperthyroidism patients and some 17 progressor patients.

Amplification of TCR beta CDR3 regions was carried out from RNA transcripts. A first-round RT-PCR of the TCR CDR3 used the HTBI primer set with the Qiagen OneStep RT-PCR kit. The libraries were constructed in a second round of multiplex PCR and then size-selected and purified. Sequencing of the libraries was done on an Illumina HiSeq2000 using paired-end 100 bp reads. In the source study's methods: SOAPnuke was used to process the raw data, throwing out any read that contained adapters or uncalled bases, had a mean Phred below 15, or lacked an exact constant-primer or identifier match. COPE v1.2.5 was used to merge the high-quality paired reads, and each unique nucleotide sequence was defined as a clonotype. Clonotypes were aligned to IMGT TRBV, TRBD and TRBJ reference segments using MiTCR v1.1. The analysis included only V-J combinations with a frequency above 0.0001, which together covered around 99% of the repertoires. A TCS score was defined as the ratio between F50 (clonal expansion) and ExV (chaos), using BLOSUM62-based TCRdist between CDR3 peptides within each V-J. Welch's t-statistics and random forest reduced fewer than 550 V-J features to some 14, which were used in a naive Bayes classifier (R e1071). TCRdb reprocessing: public reads trimmed at Q25 with fastp, clones called with MiXCR, in-frame beta chains kept. All rows with the same CDR3 protein become a single entry with the most common DNA and genes. Clone size and V and J calls follow TCRdb, not the original study. Present in this sample are about 250,000 distinct CDR3 sequences, around 20% of which were seen just once. The ten most abundant clones make up roughly 60% of the sample.

Paper-wide results and their limitations: In validation, progression to ophthalmopathy was predicted by the model with roughly 71% sensitivity and roughly 76% specificity, a median of roughly six months before onset. Most expanded thyroid clonotypes (frequency above 0.001) were also found in blood, which suggests that blood repertoires may mirror thyroid immune responses. A model built on a 13 V-J signature distinguished ophthalmopathy from stable hyperthyroidism, reaching about 89% sensitivity and 81.08% specificity in cross-validation and 80%/75% in testing. Sample size was not statistically predetermined, and blinding of investigators to group allocation was not performed.

In the germline V gene (reference sequence), CDR1 corresponds to LGHDT and CDR2 to YNNKEL. After removal of 1 base from V and 2 bases from J, the junction retains 2 bases not matched to a gene. The CDR3 contains 15 residues, cysteine and phenylalanine counted. The entry retains the CDR3 DNA only, 45 bases that are in frame from base 1. Moderately to severely active disease, a Clinical Activity Score of at least 3, a NOSPECS grade of at least 4, and a duration under 3 months were present in ophthalmopathy patients. Exclusion was applied to patients with uncontrolled infections, other autoimmune diseases, pregnancy or lactation. Diagnoses were based on clinical symptoms, serum thyroxine and TRAb, thyroid ultrasound and orbital computed tomography. Ficoll-Paque density gradient centrifugation was used to isolate PBMCs from around 10 ml of fresh peripheral blood. Trizol reagent was used to extract total RNA, and RNA quality was then checked on an Agilent 2100 Bioanalyzer.

The chain couples TRBV3-1 to TRBJ2-3; 8 bases in between match TRBD2. The source material was blood. The clonotype originates from a man in his thirties or forties with Graves' ophthalmopathy. The CDR3 amino acid sequence is: CASSQAGGNTDTQYF. In nucleotide form, the sequence is TGTGCCAGCAGCCAAGCGGGAGGGAACACAGATACGCAGTATTTT.